Below, 5 T cell receptor beta chains from the same sample are listed, as sequenced in a study of blood T cell repertoires in COVID-19. The assay was immunoSEQ multiplex PCR, and TCRdb's table has in-frame clones only and misses some. The sample yields about 180,000 clones, just over 85% seen once. The sample comprised peripheral blood. Receptors originate from a man aged 50 or older with active or convalescent COVID-19.

A single count supports this clone. The V gene is TRBV2, the J gene TRBJ2-3; 8 bases are a match to TRBD1. Germline assignment: CDR1 SNHLY and CDR2 FYNNEI. This CDR3 contains 14 residues. The trim removed 10 bases at V and 4 bases at J, leaving 10 bases unmatched. In DNA form, the CDR3 reads TGTGCCACGATGCCCAGGGGGCTCTCAGATACGCAGTATTTT. Protein sequence: CATMPRGLSDTQYF.

The rearrangement joins TRBV6-5 to TRBJ1-3; 7 nucleotides agree with TRBD1. In germline, CDR1 is MNHEY, CDR2 SVGAGI. This CDR3 has 14 amino acids. V lost 8 bases to trimming and J lost 4 bases; unmatched junction nucleotides: 8. In DNA form, the CDR3 reads TGTGCCAGCCAAGCAGGGGGTATCGGAAACACCATATATTTT. This translates into CASQAGGIGNTIYF.

This clone is a singleton in its sample. This chain connects TRBV5-1 to TRBJ2-5, with D perhaps TRBD2 (6 bases). The CDR3 has 17 residues. With 0 bases removed from V and 5 bases from J, the gap between germline ends came to 20 bases. CDR1 and CDR2 (germline): SGHRS, YFSETQ. Here the CDR3 reads CASSLVEVAAFRETQYF. The CDR3, as DNA: TGCGCCAGCAGCTTGGTAGAGGTAGCGGCCTTTCGGGAGACCCAGTACTTC.

This clone was counted only a few times. The rearrangement uses TRBV4-2 and TRBJ2-1, with D maybe TRBD1 (6 bases). V was cut by 0 bases and J by 13 bases, with 16 bases left in between. The germline gives CDR1 LGHNA, CDR2 YNFKEQ. The CDR3 has 14 amino acids. The CDR3 spells CASSQDKDDRYQFF. The CDR3, as DNA: TGTGCCAGCAGCCAAGATAAGGACGACAGGTACCAGTTCTTC.

The gene calls are TRBV5-1 and TRBJ2-7, with 9 bases matching TRBD1. The junction had 5 bases not matched to a gene; V was cut back by 4 bases and J by 0 bases. This CDR3 is built from 15 residues. Germline values: CDR1 SGHRS, CDR2 YFSETQ. The CDR3 region has the DNA TGCGCCAGCAGCCCGGGGACAGGGAGCTCCTACGAGCAGTACTTC. Its translation: CASSPGTGSSYEQYF.